Below, one TCR beta chain is given with its context. Its antigen is undetermined. This specimen belongs to a study of long-term antiretroviral therapy in people with HIV. Study-wide results and limits: The ART regimens used between the mid-2000s and the late 2010s may be less effective than current ones. ART adherence, viral resistance and therapy changes were not recorded.

The germline CDR1 and CDR2 sequences are LNHDA and SQIVND (reference sequence). Between the trimmed V and J ends, which lost 2 bases and 0 bases, there was a span of 9 bases. This CDR3 has 15 amino acids. Post-ART PBMC samples numbered at least two per donor, and pre-ART ones at least one. Version v3.0 of the immunoSEQ assay was performed at survey level. Data came from immunoSEQ multiplex PCR; TCRdb stores just in-frame clones and leaves some out. In the table there are more than 20,000 clones, roughly 86% of which are singletons. Here the sequenced sample was unsorted PBMCs, taken roughly 2.7 years after starting antiretroviral therapy. The TCR was taken from a middle-aged man with HIV. The J gene is TRBJ2-3, the V gene TRBV19; TRBD2 is a possible D gene (5 bases). CDR3 sequence reads: CASSITGSSTDTQYF. CDR3 sequence (DNA): TGTGCCAGTAGTATAACGGGGTCTAGCACAGATACGCAGTATTTT.